This T cell receptor beta chain was found in a study of blood T cell repertoires in COVID-19. Whole-study context: From T cells, B-cell-depleted T cells, or PBMCs came the material, which was cDNA or gDNA.

Trimming took 2 bases from V and 2 from J, leaving 12 bases between them. Germline values: CDR1 KGHSH, CDR2 LQKENI. CDR3 length equals 15 residues. Clones were read by immunoSEQ multiplex PCR, and TCRdb kept only the in-frame ones, dropping some. This sample has over 100,000 clones; 75% to 90% occur once, and the top ten carry roughly 4.1%. The chain is built from TRBV18 and TRBJ1-1; the D is unclear. Sequencing was done on a sample of peripheral blood. This receptor was obtained from a human donor in a cohort sampled during active COVID-19. The CDR3 protein is CASSPSAGRNTEAFF. The CDR3 bases are TGTGCCAGCTCACCAAGCGCTGGCAGAAACACTGAAGCTTTCTTT. Together with reference TRBV18 and TRBJ1-1, the CDR3 gives the full variable domain: NAGVMQNPRHLVRRRGQEARLRCSPMKGHSHVYWYRQLPEEGLKFMVYLQKENIIDESGMPKERFSAEFPKEGPSILRIQQVVRGDSAAYFCASSPSAGRNTEAFFGQGTRLTVV.